Listed below are T cell receptor beta chains from one sample, sequenced in a study of tumor-infiltrating lymphocytes in primary liver carcinoma. TCRdb re-analysed the multiplex PCR reads in MiXCR, keeping a single row per CDR3 protein. Seen here are approximately 30,000 distinct CDR3 sequences, 75% to 85% observed once, and the top ten hold roughly a third. The sample taken for sequencing was liver tumor tissue from sampling region 5. Receptor source: a man aged 35-49 years with primary liver carcinoma and hepatitis B virus infection. CDR3s include the opening cysteine and the closing phenylalanine or tryptophan. D genes are given only for firm matches. Some rows have no size entry. The others give once, few or many, or a class for an expanded clone.

CDR3 DNA | CDR3 protein | J gene | clone size | V gene | D gene
TGTGCCAGTAGCCAATTAGCGGGTGATCAATACGAGCATTACTTC | CASSQLAGDQYEHYF | TRBJ2-7 | . | TRBV4-2 | TRBD2
TGTGCCAGCAGTCCGACAGGGGGATCCTACGAGCAGTACTTT | CASSPTGGSYEQYF | TRBJ2-7 | . | TRBV28 | TRBD1
TGTGCCAGCAGCTTAGGCAGGGTGTGCGAACAGTATTTC | CASSLGRVCEQYF | TRBJ2-7 | . | TRBV11-2 | .
TGTGCCAGCGGCTTAGCAGGGGAGACTGAAGCTTTCTTT | CASGLAGETEAFF | TRBJ1-1 | . | TRBV11-3 | .
TGTGCCGCCTGGACAGGCGCCATGAACACTGAAGCTTTCTTT | CAAWTGAMNTEAFF | TRBJ1-1 | . | TRBV15 | TRBD1
. | CSSSYWGTGTVGSPLRF | TRBJ1-6 | . | TRBV6-5 | .
TGTGCCAGCAGCTTGTGGGGCAGGGGTAGCATTCAGCCCCAGCATTTT | CASSLWGRGSIQPQHF | TRBJ1-5 | . | TRBV5-4 | .
TGTGCCAGCAGCCAAGTGGGGCTCCTAGCGGGAGCGACAGATACACAGTATTTT | CASSQVGLLAGATDTQYF | TRBJ2-3 | . | TRBV4-2 | TRBD2
TGTGCCGGCAGCCAAGATTCGGGGTGTGTTCCCTACGAGCAGTACTTC | CAGSQDSGCVPYEQYF | TRBJ2-7 | . | TRBV4-2 | .
TGCGCCAGCAGCGCACCTGACAGGACGTCCTACGAGCAGCACTTC | CASSAPDRTSYEQHF | TRBJ2-7 | . | TRBV11-2 | .
TGTGCCAGCAGTTTACGTCCCGGCAGGTCGCTGTCGCCCCAGCATTTT | CASSLRPGRSLSPQHF | TRBJ1-5 | many | TRBV28 | .
TGTGCCTGCTTAGAGCGCGATCCTCAAGTGACCCAGTACTTC | CACLERDPQVTQYF | TRBJ2-5 | . | TRBV30 | .
TGCGCCAGCAGCCTGAATTCTCCCGGGACTAGCGTACCCTACGAGCAGTACTTC | CASSLNSPGTSVPYEQYF | TRBJ2-7 | . | TRBV4-1 | TRBD2
TGTGCTAGCAGCTCCGGGACAGAGGTGACCGGGGAGCTGTCTTTT | CASSSGTEVTGELSF | TRBJ2-2 | . | TRBV5-6 | TRBD1
TGTGCCAGCAACCAAGAGTATGGACAGGGTTTTTGTACTGAAGCTTTCTTT | CASNQEYGQGFCTEAFF | TRBJ1-1 | . | TRBV4-2 | TRBD1
TGTATCAGCTCGGGACAGGGGGTGATGGCTTTCTTT | CISSGQGVMAFF | TRBJ1-1 | . | TRBV5-6 | TRBD1
TGTGCCAGCAGCCCTCCCGGGTTGGCCAGAAACATTCAGTACTTC | CASSPPGLARNIQYF | TRBJ2-4 | once | TRBV28 | .
TGTGCCAGTAGCCAGACAGGGGGCACTGAAGCTTTCTTT | CASSQTGGTEAFF | TRBJ1-1 | . | TRBV6-5 | TRBD1
TGTGTCAGAAGCTTAGATCATGGTGGATGGGAGCAGTACTTC | CVRSLDHGGWEQYF | TRBJ2-7 | . | TRBV11-2 | .
TGTGCCAGCAGCAGCCCTATAGCGGAGAGGGGGTATTTT | CASSSPIAERGYF | TRBJ2-3 | medium-sized | TRBV6-1 | .
TGCACCAGCAGCTTGGATACCGGGGGGCTTGCCTACGAGCAGCACTTC | CTSSLDTGGLAYEQHF | TRBJ2-7 | . | TRBV5-1 | .
TGTGCCAGCTCACCAACCGGAGGGACAGGCCCCTACGAGCAGTACTTC | CASSPTGGTGPYEQYF | TRBJ2-7 | . | TRBV18 | TRBD1
TGTGGCAGTAGTTTCTCAAGGGTGAAGCGGGAGCGTTTATCGTACGAGCAGTACTTC | CGSSFSRVKRERLSYEQYF | TRBJ2-7 | once | TRBV12-3/TRBV12-4 | TRBD2
TGTGCCAGCAGCTTAGGACACTACACAGATACGCAGTATTTT | CASSLGHYTDTQYF | TRBJ2-3 | many | TRBV7-3 | .
TGTGCCAGCAGCCTAGGGCATATCGACAATGAGCACTTCTTC | CASSLGHIDNEHFF | TRBJ2-1 | once | TRBV4-2 | .
TGTGCCACCGGTGATTTGCGCCGGGACAGAGGGGACAATGAGCAGTTCTTC | CATGDLRRDRGDNEQFF | TRBJ2-1 | . | TRBV24-1 | TRBD1
TGCGCCAGGAGCCAAAACCCAGAAGGAAACCCTAGGGAGCTGTTTTTT | CARSQNPEGNPRELFF | TRBJ2-2 | . | TRBV4-3 | .
TGTGCCAGCAGCTCCCTGGTGAGCGGAAGTCGGGCAGATACGCAGTATTTC | CASSSLVSGSRADTQYF | TRBJ2-3 | . | TRBV11-3 | .
TGCACCAGCAACTTACAACCCGGGACAGGGTTCAACGAGCAGTACTTC | CTSNLQPGTGFNEQYF | TRBJ2-7 | . | TRBV5-1 | TRBD1
TGTGCCAGCAGCCTCGGACAGGGGGCAAACTATGAATACACTTTC | CASSLGQGANYEYTF | TRBJ1-2 | . | TRBV12-3/TRBV12-4 | TRBD1
TGTGCCCGCAGTCAAGGGACAGGCGATAGCAATCAGCCCCATCATTTT | CARSQGTGDSNQPHHF | TRBJ1-5 | . | TRBV6-1 | TRBD1
TGTGCCAGCGGTGCATCTAGCGGGCGGAGCGGGGAGCTGTTTTTT | CASGASSGRSGELFF | TRBJ2-2 | . | TRBV27 | TRBD2